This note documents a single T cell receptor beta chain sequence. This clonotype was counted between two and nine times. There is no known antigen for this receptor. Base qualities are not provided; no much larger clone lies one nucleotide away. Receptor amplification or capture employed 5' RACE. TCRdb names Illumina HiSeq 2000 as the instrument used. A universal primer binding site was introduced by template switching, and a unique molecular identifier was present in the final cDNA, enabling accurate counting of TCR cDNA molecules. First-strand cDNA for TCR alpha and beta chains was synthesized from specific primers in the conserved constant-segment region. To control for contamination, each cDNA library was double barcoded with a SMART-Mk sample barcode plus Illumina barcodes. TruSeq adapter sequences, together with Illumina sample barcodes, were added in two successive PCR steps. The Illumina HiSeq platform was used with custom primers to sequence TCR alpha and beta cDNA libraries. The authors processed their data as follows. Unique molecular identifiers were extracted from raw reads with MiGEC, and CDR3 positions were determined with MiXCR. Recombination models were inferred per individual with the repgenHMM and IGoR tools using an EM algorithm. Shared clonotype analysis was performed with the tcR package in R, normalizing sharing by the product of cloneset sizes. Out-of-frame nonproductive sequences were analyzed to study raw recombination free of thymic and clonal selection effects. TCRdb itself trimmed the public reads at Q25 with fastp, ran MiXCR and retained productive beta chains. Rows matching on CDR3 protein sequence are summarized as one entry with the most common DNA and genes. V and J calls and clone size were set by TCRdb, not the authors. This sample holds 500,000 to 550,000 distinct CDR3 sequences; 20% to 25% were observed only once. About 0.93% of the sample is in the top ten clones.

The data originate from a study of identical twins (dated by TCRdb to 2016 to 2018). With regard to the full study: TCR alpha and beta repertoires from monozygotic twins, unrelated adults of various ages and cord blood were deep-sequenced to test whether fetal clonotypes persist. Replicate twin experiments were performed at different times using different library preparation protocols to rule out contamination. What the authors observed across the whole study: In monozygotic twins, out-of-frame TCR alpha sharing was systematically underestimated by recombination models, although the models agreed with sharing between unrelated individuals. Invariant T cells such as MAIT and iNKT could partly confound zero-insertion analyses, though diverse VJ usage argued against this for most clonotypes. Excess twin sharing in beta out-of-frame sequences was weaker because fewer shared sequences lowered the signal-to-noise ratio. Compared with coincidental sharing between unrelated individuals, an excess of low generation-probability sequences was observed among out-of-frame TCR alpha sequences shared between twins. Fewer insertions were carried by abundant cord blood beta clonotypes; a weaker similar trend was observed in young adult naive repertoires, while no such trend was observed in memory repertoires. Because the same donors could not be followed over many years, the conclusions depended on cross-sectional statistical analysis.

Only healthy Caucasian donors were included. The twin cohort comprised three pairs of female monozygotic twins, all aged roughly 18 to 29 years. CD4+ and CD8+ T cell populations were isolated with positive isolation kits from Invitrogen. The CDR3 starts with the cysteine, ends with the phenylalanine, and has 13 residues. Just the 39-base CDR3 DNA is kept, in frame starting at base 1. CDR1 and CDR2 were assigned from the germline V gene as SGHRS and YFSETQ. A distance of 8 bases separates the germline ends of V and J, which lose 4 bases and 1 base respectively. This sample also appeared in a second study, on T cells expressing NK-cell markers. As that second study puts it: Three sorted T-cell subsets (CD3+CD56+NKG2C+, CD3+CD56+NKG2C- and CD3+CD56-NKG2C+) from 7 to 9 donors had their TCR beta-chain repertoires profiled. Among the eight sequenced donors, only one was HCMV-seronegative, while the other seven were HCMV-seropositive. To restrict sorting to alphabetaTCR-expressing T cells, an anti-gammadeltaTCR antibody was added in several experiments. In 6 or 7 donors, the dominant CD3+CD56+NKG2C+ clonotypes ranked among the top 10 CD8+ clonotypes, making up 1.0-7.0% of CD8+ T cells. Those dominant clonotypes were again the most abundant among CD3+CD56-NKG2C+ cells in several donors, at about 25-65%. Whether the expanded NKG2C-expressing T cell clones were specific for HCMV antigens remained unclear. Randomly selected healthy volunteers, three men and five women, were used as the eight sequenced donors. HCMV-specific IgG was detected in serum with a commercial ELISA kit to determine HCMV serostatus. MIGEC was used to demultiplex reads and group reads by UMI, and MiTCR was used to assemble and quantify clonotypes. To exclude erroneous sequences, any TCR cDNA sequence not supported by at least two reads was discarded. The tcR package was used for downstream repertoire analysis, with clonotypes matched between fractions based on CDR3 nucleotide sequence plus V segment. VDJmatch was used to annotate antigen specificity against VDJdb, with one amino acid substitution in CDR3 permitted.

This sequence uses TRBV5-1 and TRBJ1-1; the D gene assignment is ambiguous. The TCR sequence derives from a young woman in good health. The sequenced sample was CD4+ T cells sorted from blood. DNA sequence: TGCGCCAGCAGCATATCAGGGAACACTGAAGCTTTCTTT. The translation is CASSISGNTEAFF.